This is a list of T cell receptor beta chains from one sample in a study of blood T cell repertoires in COVID-19. TCRdb's table, derived via immunoSEQ multiplex PCR, lists solely in-frame clones and lacks some. The profile shows roughly 330,000 clones, about 86% of them singletons. Sample: peripheral blood. The receptor source for this set is a woman aged 45-65 years with acute or convalescent COVID-19. The CDR3 runs from the conserved cysteine through the conserved F or W. The D gene is left open where the match is weak. Clone size is given for some rows only: seen once, a few or many times, or a class if the clone is expanded.

J	V	D	size	DNA	CDR3
TRBJ1-1	TRBV5-1	TRBD1	.	TGCGCCACCGCCGTGGGACAGACTAACACTGAAGCTTTCTTT	CATAVGQTNTEAFF
TRBJ2-3	TRBV27	.	few	TGTGCCAGCAGTTTAAGTCTGGGAGCGAGCGGCACAGATACGCAGTATTTT	CASSLSLGASGTDTQYF
TRBJ2-5	TRBV5-1	TRBD2	.	TGCGCCAGCAGCTACACCGGGGCGGGGGAAGAGACCCAGTACTTC	CASSYTGAGEETQYF
TRBJ1-6	TRBV3-1/TRBV3-2	.	.	TGTGCCAGCAGCCAGTCCGATTCACCCCTCCACTTT	CASSQSDSPLHF
TRBJ1-2	TRBV29-1	TRBD1	.	TGCAGCGTTTCGACAGGGCGAGGCTACACCTTC	CSVSTGRGYTF
TRBJ1-1	TRBV24-1	.	.	TGTGCCACCAGTGTCGTACACGACACTGAAGCTTTCTTT	CATSVVHDTEAFF
TRBJ1-3	TRBV12-5	.	.	TGTGCTAGTGGTTTGGTACTTGGAAACACCATATATTTT	CASGLVLGNTIYF
TRBJ1-2	TRBV25-1	TRBD1	.	TGTGCCAGCAGGAACAGGGGGTATGGCTACACCTTC	CASRNRGYGYTF
TRBJ1-4	TRBV3-1/TRBV3-2	TRBD1	.	TGTGCCAGCAGCCCAGGACAGGATGAAAAACTGTTTTTT	CASSPGQDEKLFF
TRBJ2-6	TRBV19	.	.	TGTGCCAGTAGTAGCCAGGGGGGCTCTGGGGCCAACGTCCTGACTTTC	CASSSQGGSGANVLTF
TRBJ1-1	TRBV9	TRBD1	.	TGTGCCAGCAGCGTAGGGGACAGGGCGGGAACTGAAGCTTTCTTT	CASSVGDRAGTEAFF
TRBJ1-4	TRBV20-1	TRBD1	.	TGCAGTGCTAGTAGACAGGGTAGAGATGAAAAACTGTTTTTT	CSASRQGRDEKLFF
TRBJ2-5	TRBV11-2	.	.	TGTGCCAGCAGCTTAGACCTCAGGGACCAAGAGACCCAGTACTTC	CASSLDLRDQETQYF
TRBJ2-7	TRBV7-3	.	.	TGTGCCAGCAGCCTCTCCCCGGGGAACTCCTACGAGCAGTACTTC	CASSLSPGNSYEQYF
TRBJ1-2	TRBV7-9	TRBD1	.	TGTGCCAGCAGCTTGGACAGGGTCTATGGCTACACCTTC	CASSLDRVYGYTF
TRBJ2-7	TRBV27	TRBD1	.	TGTGCCAGCAGTCCCGTTTTAGCCACGCGACAGGGTAAGGACGAGCAGTACTTC	CASSPVLATRQGKDEQYF
TRBJ2-5	TRBV2	.	.	TGTGCCAGCAGCTTATATAGCGGTAACCAAGAGACCCAGTACTTC	CASSLYSGNQETQYF
TRBJ2-1	TRBV7-2	TRBD2	.	TGTGCCAGCAGCCCAAGGACTAGCTACAATGAGCAGTTCTTC	CASSPRTSYNEQFF
TRBJ1-6	TRBV11-2	.	.	TGTGCCAGCAGCTACAACCGGGATGCTAATTCACCCCTCCACTTT	CASSYNRDANSPLHF
TRBJ1-2	TRBV6-5	TRBD1	.	TGTGCCAGTGGGACAGGGGCAGGGTATGGCTACACCTTC	CASGTGAGYGYTF
TRBJ1-1	TRBV28	.	few	TGTGCCAGCAGTTTATCAGGGGCTAGGACTGAAGCTTTCTTT	CASSLSGARTEAFF
TRBJ1-1	TRBV30	.	.	TGTGCCTGGAAGGGGGTGGAAGCTTTCTTT	CAWKGVEAFF
TRBJ2-1	TRBV4-2	TRBD2	.	TGTGCCAGCAGCCAAGGACTAGCGGGGGCCTCCTACAATGAGCAGTTCTTC	CASSQGLAGASYNEQFF
TRBJ1-2	TRBV5-1	TRBD1	.	TGCGCCAGCAGTCAACTACCGGGACAGGGGTTAAGCTACACCTTC	CASSQLPGQGLSYTF
TRBJ1-1	TRBV5-6	.	.	TGTGCCAGCAGCCGAAGACAGGAGGAAGCTTTCTTT	CASSRRQEEAFF
TRBJ2-2	TRBV7-9	.	.	TGTGCCAGCCTATTCGGGTTGAACACCGGGGAGCTGTTTTTT	CASLFGLNTGELFF
TRBJ2-2	TRBV29-1	.	once	TGCAGCGCCGCCGAGACAGGGAACACCGGGGAGCTGTTTTTT	CSAAETGNTGELFF
TRBJ1-2	TRBV3-1/TRBV3-2	TRBD1	.	TGTGCCAGCAGCCCGAGGGACAGCGGAGCTGGCTACACCTTC	CASSPRDSGAGYTF
TRBJ1-1	TRBV6-5	.	few	TGTGCCAGCCGAATGATCAGGGAGAACACTGAAGCTTTCTTT	CASRMIRENTEAFF
TRBJ1-1	TRBV4-3	.	.	TGCGCCAGCAGCCAAGGGTTTCGGCCCGGACAGTCCGGGACTGAAGCTTTCTTT	CASSQGFRPGQSGTEAFF
TRBJ1-4	TRBV5-8	TRBD1	.	TGTGCCAGCAGCTACAGGGGTGGGGAAAAACTGTTTTTT	CASSYRGGEKLFF
TRBJ1-6	TRBV12-3/TRBV12-4	.	.	TGTGCCAGCAGCCCTAAGGGAGATTCACCCCTCCACTTT	CASSPKGDSPLHF
TRBJ1-2	TRBV5-5	TRBD1	.	TGTGCCAGCAGCCTTAGGGACAGCCCTGGCTACACCTTC	CASSLRDSPGYTF
TRBJ1-2	TRBV18	.	.	TGTGCCAGCTCGCCTCGGGGAGGGGATGGCTACACCTTC	CASSPRGGDGYTF
TRBJ1-1	TRBV10-3	.	.	TGTGCCACGCAAGGGGAGGGGGACACTGAAGCTTTCTTT	CATQGEGDTEAFF
TRBJ2-4	TRBV29-1	.	.	TGCAGCGTTGAAGATCTGAACATTCAGTACTTC	CSVEDLNIQYF
TRBJ1-5	TRBV6-5	.	.	TGTGCCAGCACCGAAGGAGGCTCTGATCAGCCCCAGCATTTT	CASTEGGSDQPQHF
TRBJ2-3	TRBV11-2	.	.	TGTGCCAGCAGGATGGGCCAGATGCGCACAGATACGCAGTATTTT	CASRMGQMRTDTQYF
TRBJ2-1	TRBV5-6	.	.	TGTGCCAGCAGCTTCCGCCACAGGGTTTACAATGAGCAGTTCTTC	CASSFRHRVYNEQFF
TRBJ1-5	TRBV7-2	TRBD1	once	TGTGCCAGCAGCCGGACAGGGGAGGGTCAGCCCCAGCATTTT	CASSRTGEGQPQHF
TRBJ1-6	TRBV5-4	TRBD1	.	TGTGCCAGCAGCAGGTCACAGGGGATAAATTCACCCCTCCACTTT	CASSRSQGINSPLHF
TRBJ2-6	TRBV19	TRBD2	.	TGTGCCAGTATAGGCCAGGGAGGGTTTACCGGGGCCAACGTCCTGACTTTC	CASIGQGGFTGANVLTF
TRBJ1-1	TRBV24-1	.	.	TGTGCCACCAGTGATAACGGAGACACTGAAGCTTTCTTT	CATSDNGDTEAFF
TRBJ1-3	TRBV10-3	.	.	TGTGCCATCAGTAACAGGGTAACTCTGGGAAACACCATATATTTT	CAISNRVTLGNTIYF
TRBJ1-4	TRBV15	.	.	TGTGCCACCAGCAGAGAGGGCCCAGAAGTGGAAAAACTGTTTTTT	CATSREGPEVEKLFF
TRBJ2-4	TRBV12-5	.	.	TGTGCTAGTGGTTTGGTAGGTGGGGCGCGCAAAAACATTCAGTACTTC	CASGLVGGARKNIQYF
TRBJ2-3	TRBV7-2	TRBD2	.	TGTGCCAGCAGCTTCACTAGCGGGGGGCGGGCAGATACGCAGTATTTT	CASSFTSGGRADTQYF
TRBJ2-1	TRBV5-8	.	once	TGTGCCAGCAGTCTCGACGGGATGGGGCAGTTCTTC	CASSLDGMGQFF
TRBJ1-3	TRBV6-5	TRBD1	.	TGTGCCAGCAGTTCCCACCGGGACAGGGGAAACACCATATATTTT	CASSSHRDRGNTIYF
TRBJ2-1	TRBV13	TRBD2	.	TGTGCCAGCAGCTTAGGACTAGCGGTTTACAATGAGCAGTTCTTC	CASSLGLAVYNEQFF
TRBJ2-1	TRBV3-1/TRBV3-2	TRBD2	.	TGTGCCAGCAGCCGCCGGGAGGATTACAATGAGCAGTTCTTC	CASSRREDYNEQFF
TRBJ2-1	TRBV7-8	TRBD1	few	TGTGCCAGCAGCTCGCAAGGGACAGCCGCCTACAATGAGCAGTTCTTC	CASSSQGTAAYNEQFF
TRBJ2-6	TRBV5-8	.	.	TGTGCCAGCAGCTTGGGACAGACCTCTGGGGCCAACGTCCTGACTTTC	CASSLGQTSGANVLTF
TRBJ2-1	TRBV5-1	TRBD1	.	TGCGCCAGCAGCTTTGGACAGGGGCCTCCCAATGAGCAGTTCTTC	CASSFGQGPPNEQFF